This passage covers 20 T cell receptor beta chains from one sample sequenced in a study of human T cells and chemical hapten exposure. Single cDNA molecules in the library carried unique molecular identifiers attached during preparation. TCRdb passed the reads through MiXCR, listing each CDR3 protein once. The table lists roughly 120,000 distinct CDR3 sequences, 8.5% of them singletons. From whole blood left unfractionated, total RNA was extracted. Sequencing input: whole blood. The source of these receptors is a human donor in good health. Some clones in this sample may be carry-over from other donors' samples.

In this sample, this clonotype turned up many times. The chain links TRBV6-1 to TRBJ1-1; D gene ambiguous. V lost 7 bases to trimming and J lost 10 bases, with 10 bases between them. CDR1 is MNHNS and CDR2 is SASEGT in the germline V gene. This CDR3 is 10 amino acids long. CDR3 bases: TGTGCCAGCAAAGATGGAGGAGCTTTCTTT. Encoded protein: CASKDGGAFF.

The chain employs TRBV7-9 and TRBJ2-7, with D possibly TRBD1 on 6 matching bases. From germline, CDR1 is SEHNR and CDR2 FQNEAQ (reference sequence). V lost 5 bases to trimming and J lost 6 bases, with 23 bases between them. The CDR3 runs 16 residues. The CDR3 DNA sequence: TGTGCCAGCAGCCACCAGGGTCGGACAGTAGAAAGCGAGCAGTACTTC. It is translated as CASSHQGRTVESEQYF.

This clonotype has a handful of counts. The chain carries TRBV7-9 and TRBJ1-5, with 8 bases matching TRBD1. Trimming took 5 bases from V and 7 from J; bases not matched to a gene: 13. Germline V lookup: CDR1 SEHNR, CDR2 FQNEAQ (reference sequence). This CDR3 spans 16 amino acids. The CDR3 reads CASSRGQEGIGQPQHF. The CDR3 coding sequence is TGTGCCAGCAGCCGGGGACAGGAGGGGATCGGGCAGCCCCAGCATTTT. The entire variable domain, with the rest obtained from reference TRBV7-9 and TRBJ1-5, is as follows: DTGVSQNPRHKITKRGQNVTFRCDPISEHNRLYWYRQTLGQGPEFLTYFQNEAQLEKSRLLSDRFSAERPKGSFSTLEIQRTEQGDSAMYLCASSRGQEGIGQPQHFGDGTRLSIL.

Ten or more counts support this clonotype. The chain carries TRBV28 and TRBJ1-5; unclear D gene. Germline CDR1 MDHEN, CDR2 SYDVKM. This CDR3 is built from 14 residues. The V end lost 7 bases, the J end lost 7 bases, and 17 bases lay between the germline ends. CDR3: CASNGGGMWQPQHF. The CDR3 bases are TGTGCCAGCAATGGCGGAGGAATGTGGCAGCCCCAGCATTTT.

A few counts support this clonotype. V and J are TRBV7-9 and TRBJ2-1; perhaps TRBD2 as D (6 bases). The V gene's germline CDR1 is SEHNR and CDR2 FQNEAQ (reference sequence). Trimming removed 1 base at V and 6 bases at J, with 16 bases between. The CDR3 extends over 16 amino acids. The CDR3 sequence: CASSLEGSGLLNEQFF. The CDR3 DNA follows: TGTGCCAGCAGCTTAGAAGGGAGCGGGCTTCTCAATGAGCAGTTCTTC.

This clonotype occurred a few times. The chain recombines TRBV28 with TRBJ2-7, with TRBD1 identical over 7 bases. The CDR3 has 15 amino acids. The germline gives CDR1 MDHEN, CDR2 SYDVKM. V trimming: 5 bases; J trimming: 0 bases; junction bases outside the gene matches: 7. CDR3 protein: CASSPRTGFSYEQYF. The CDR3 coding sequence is TGTGCCAGCAGTCCCCGGACAGGTTTCTCCTACGAGCAGTACTTC.

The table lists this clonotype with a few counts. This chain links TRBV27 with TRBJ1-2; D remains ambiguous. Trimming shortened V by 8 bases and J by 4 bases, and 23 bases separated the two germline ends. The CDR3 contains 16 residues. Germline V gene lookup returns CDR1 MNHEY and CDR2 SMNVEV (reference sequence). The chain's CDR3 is CASGSPTDNSAYGYTF. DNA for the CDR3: TGTGCCAGCGGCTCCCCTACCGACAACTCCGCCTATGGCTACACCTTC.

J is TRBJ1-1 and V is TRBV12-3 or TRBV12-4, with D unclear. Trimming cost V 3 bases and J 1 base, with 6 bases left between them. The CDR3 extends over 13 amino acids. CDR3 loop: CASSFRGNTEAFF. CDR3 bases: TGTGCCAGCAGTTTTCGGGGGAACACTGAAGCTTTCTTT.

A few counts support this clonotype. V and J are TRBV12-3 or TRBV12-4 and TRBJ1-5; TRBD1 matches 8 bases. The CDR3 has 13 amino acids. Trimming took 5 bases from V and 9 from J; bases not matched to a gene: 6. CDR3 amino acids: CASSQGALGPQHF. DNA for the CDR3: TGTGCCAGCAGTCAGGGGGCCCTGGGGCCCCAGCATTTT.

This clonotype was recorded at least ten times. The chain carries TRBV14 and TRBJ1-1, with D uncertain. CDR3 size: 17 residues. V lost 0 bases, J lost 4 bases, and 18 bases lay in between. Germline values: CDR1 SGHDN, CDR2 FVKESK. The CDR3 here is CASSQDGKEGVGTEAFF. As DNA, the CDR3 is TGTGCCAGCAGCCAAGATGGAAAAGAGGGTGTAGGCACTGAAGCTTTCTTT.

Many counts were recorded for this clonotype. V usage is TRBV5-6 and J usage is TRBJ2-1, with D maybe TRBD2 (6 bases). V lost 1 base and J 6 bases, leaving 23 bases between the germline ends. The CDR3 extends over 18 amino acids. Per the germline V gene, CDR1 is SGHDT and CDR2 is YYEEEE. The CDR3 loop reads CASSLKRPLARGGNEQFF. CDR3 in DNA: TGTGCCAGCAGCTTGAAACGTCCACTAGCTCGGGGTGGCAATGAGCAGTTCTTC.

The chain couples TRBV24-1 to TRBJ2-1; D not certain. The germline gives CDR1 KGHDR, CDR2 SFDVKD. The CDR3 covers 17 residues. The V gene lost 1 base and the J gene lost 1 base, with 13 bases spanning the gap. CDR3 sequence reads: CATSDLRRGWSYNEQFF. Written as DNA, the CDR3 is TGTGCCACCAGTGATTTAAGGAGAGGATGGTCCTACAATGAGCAGTTCTTC.

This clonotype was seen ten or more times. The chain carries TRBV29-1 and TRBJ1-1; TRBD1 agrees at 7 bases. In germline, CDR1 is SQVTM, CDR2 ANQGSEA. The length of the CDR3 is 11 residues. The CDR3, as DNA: TGCCAGGGACAGCTAAACACTGAAGCTTTCTTT. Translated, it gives CQGQLNTEAFF.

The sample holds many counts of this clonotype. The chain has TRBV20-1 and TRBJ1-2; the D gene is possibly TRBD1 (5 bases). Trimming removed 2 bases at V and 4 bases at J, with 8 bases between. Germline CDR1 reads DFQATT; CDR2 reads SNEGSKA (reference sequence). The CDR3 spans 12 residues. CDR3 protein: CSARSDSYGYTF. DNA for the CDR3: TGCAGTGCTAGAAGCGACAGCTATGGCTACACCTTC.

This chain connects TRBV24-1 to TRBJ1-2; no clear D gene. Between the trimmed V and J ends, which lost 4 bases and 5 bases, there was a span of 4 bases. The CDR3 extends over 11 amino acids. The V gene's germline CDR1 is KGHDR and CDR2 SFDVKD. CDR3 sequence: CATSDLYGYTF. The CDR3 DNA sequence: TGTGCCACCAGTGACCTATATGGCTACACCTTC.

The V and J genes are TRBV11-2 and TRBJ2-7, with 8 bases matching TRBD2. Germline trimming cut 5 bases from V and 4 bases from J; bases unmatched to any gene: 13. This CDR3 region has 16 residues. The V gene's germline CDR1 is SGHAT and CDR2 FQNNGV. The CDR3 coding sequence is TGTGCCAGCAGCCCGGTTTTAGGTAGCGGGACATACGAGCAGTACTTC. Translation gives CASSPVLGSGTYEQYF.

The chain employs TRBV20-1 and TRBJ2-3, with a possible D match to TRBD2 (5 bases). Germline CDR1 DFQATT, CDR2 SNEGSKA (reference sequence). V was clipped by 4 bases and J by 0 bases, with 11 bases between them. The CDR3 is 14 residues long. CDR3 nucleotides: TGCAGTGCTACCCGGGATCCAAGCACAGATACGCAGTATTTT. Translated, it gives CSATRDPSTDTQYF.

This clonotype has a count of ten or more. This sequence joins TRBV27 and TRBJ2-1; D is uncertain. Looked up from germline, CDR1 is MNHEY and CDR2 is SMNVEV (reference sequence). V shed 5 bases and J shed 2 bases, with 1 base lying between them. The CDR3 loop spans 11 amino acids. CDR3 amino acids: CASSAYNEQFF. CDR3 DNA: TGTGCCAGCAGTGCCTACAATGAGCAGTTCTTC.

The CDR3 region is CASSFPGGNEQFF. CDR3 nucleotide sequence: TGTGCCAGCAGCTTTCCGGGGGGGAATGAGCAGTTCTTC. This rearrangement joins TRBV5-6 to TRBJ2-1; 8 bases align to TRBD2. The germline V gene encodes CDR1 SGHDT and CDR2 YYEEEE. Trimming cost V 2 bases and J 7 bases; bases outside gene matches: 2. The CDR3 is 13 residues long.

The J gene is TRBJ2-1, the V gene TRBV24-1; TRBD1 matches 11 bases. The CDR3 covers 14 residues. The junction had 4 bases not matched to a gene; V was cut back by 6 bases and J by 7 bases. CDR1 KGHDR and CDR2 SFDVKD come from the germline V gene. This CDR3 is CATSPGTGGNEQFF. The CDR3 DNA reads TGTGCCACCAGTCCCGGGACAGGGGGAAATGAGCAGTTCTTC.